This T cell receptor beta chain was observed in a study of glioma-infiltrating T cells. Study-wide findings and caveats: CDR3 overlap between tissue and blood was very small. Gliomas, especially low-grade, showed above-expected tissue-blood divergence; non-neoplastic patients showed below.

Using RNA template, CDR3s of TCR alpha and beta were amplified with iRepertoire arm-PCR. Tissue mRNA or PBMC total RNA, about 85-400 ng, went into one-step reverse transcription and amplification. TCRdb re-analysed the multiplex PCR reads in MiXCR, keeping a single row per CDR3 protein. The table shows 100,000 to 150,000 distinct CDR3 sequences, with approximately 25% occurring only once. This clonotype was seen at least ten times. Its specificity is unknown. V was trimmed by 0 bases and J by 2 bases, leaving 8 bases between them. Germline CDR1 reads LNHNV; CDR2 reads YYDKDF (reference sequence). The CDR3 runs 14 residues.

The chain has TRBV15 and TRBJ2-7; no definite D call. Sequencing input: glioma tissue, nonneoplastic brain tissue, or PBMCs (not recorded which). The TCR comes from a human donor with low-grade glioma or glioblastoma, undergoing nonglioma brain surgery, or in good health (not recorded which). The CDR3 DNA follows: TGTGCCACCAGCAGAGAAAGGGTGCCCTACGAGCAGTACTTC. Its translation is CATSRERVPYEQYF.